Each of the 10 T cell receptor beta chains below was sequenced from the same sample in a study of T cells after yellow fever vaccination. TCRdb independently ran MiXCR on the 5' RACE reads; one entry per CDR3 protein. The sample has about 350,000 distinct CDR3 sequences, about 12% seen once; the top ten hold 2.5% to 4%. Source: CD4+ T cells sorted from PBMCs, taken 15 days after the yellow fever booster vaccination. These receptors came from a man younger than 35 who received the YFV17D yellow fever vaccine.

V and J are TRBV9 and TRBJ2-7; D remains ambiguous. CDR1 and CDR2 from the germline V gene are SGDLS and YYNGEE. The CDR3 is made up of 12 amino acids. V lost 4 bases and J lost 3, with 8 bases in between. The CDR3 loop reads CASSPSGYEQYF. DNA for the CDR3: TGTGCCAGCAGCCCCTCGGGCTACGAGCAGTACTTC.

The table lists this clonotype with a few counts. The J gene is TRBJ2-5, the V gene TRBV6-2 or TRBV6-3; the match to TRBD1 covers 9 bases. The length of the CDR3 is 15 residues. The V gene end was trimmed by 2 bases and the J gene end by 2 bases; junction bases not matched to a gene: 3. Germline values: CDR1 MNHEY, CDR2 SVGEGT. CDR3 amino acids: CASSYLGQGQETQYF. In DNA form, the CDR3 reads TGTGCCAGCAGTTACCTGGGACAGGGTCAAGAGACCCAGTACTTC.

This clonotype was seen a handful of times. The chain combines TRBV2 with TRBJ2-7; a weak D match, TRBD1 (5 bases). Trimming took off 7 bases at V and 2 bases at J, with 15 bases between the two ends. Germline CDR1 SNHLY, CDR2 FYNNEI. This CDR3 region has 14 residues. The CDR3 coding sequence is TGTGCCAGCATGGAAAGGACAAAAGCCTACGAGCAGTACGTC. This translates into CASMERTKAYEQYV.

The V call is TRBV2, the J call TRBJ2-2; TRBD1 aligns across 8 bases. Germline CDR1 is SNHLY and CDR2 is FYNNEI. The CDR3 has 15 residues. V was clipped by 2 bases and J by 7 bases; unmatched bases: 6. DNA of the CDR3: TGTGCCAGCAGTGAAAGCTACAGGGGGTTCGGGGAGCTGTTTTTT. The encoded protein is CASSESYRGFGELFF.

CDR3 nucleotide sequence: TGTGCCAGTACCTACCGGACTAGCGGGGTGGGAAATGAGCAGTTCTTC. Translated: CASTYRTSGVGNEQFF. The rearrangement links TRBV19 to TRBJ2-1; TRBD2 aligns across 12 bases. From germline, CDR1 is LNHDA and CDR2 SQIVND (reference sequence). Trimming removed 7 bases from V and 7 bases from J; junction bases left unmatched: 11. The CDR3 consists of 16 residues.

The J gene is TRBJ1-2, the V gene TRBV20-1, with D unclear. From germline, CDR1 is DFQATT and CDR2 SNEGSKA (reference sequence). This CDR3 region has 11 residues. The CDR3 here is CSEKLRGGYTF. In DNA, the CDR3 is TGCAGCGAGAAATTACGGGGTGGCTACACCTTC.

J is TRBJ2-2 and V is TRBV7-9; D is possibly TRBD2 (6 bases). Per the germline V gene, CDR1 is SEHNR and CDR2 is FQNEAQ (reference sequence). This CDR3 is 15 amino acids long. Trimming pared 5 bases from V and 4 bases from J, leaving 14 bases between. The CDR3 loop is CASSAGRTITGELFF. The CDR3 region has the DNA TGTGCCAGCAGCGCCGGACGGACTATCACCGGGGAGCTGTTTTTT.

The J gene is TRBJ2-2, the V gene TRBV5-1; possibly TRBD1 or TRBD2 for D (6 bases each). Trimming removed 6 bases from V and 1 base from J, with 13 bases in between. CDR1 and CDR2 from the germline V gene are SGHRS and YFSETQ. The CDR3 totals 15 residues. This chain's CDR3 is CASTGAAQNTGELFF. DNA of the CDR3: TGCGCCAGCACGGGGGCGGCTCAGAACACCGGGGAGCTGTTTTTT.

The chain combines TRBV5-4 with TRBJ2-2, with 7 bases that match TRBD1. Per the germline V gene, CDR1 is SGHNT and CDR2 is YYREEE (reference sequence). The CDR3 spans 16 residues. V lost 4 bases to trimming and J lost 1 base; unmatched junction nucleotides: 7. The CDR3 here is CASSIPGQMNTGELFF. The CDR3 DNA sequence: TGTGCCAGCAGCATTCCGGGACAGATGAACACCGGGGAGCTGTTTTTT.

This clonotype was found many times. The CDR3 is CSAPRRGGTDTQYF. The DNA of the CDR3 is TGCAGTGCTCCCCGGCGGGGAGGCACAGATACGCAGTATTTT. The chain carries TRBV20-1 and TRBJ2-3; D perhaps matches TRBD2 (6 bases). This CDR3 is 14 amino acids long. V lost 5 bases, J lost 1 base, and 13 bases lay in between. Germline lookup yields CDR1 DFQATT and CDR2 SNEGSKA (reference sequence).